Listed here are 11 T cell receptor beta chains from one sample, sequenced in a study of T cell repertoires in cytomegalovirus infection. One entry per CDR3 protein, called by TCRdb with MiXCR from the reads. The sample shows about 400,000 distinct CDR3 sequences, approximately 18% of them seen only once. The sequenced material came from PBMCs. The receptors shown here come from a human donor in good health (CMV status not recorded). Some clones in this sample may be carry-over from other donors' samples.

The V and J genes are TRBV7-2 and TRBJ1-2; tentative D call: TRBD1 (6 bases). The CDR3 consists of 14 residues. Germline V lookup: CDR1 SGHTA, CDR2 FQGNSA. Trimming cost V 7 bases and J 0 bases, with 12 bases left between them. Written as DNA, the CDR3 is TGTGCCAGCAACTGGGACACATCTAACTATGGCTACACCTTC. Protein sequence: CASNWDTSNYGYTF.

This clonotype was detected ten times or more. J is TRBJ2-7 and V is TRBV6-2 or TRBV6-3, with unresolved D. CDR1 MNHEY and CDR2 SVGEGT come from the germline V gene. The length of the CDR3 is 12 residues. V was trimmed by 5 bases and J by 4 bases, leaving 9 bases between them. For the CDR3, the DNA is TGTGCCAGCAGTCGGCAACTATACGAGCAGTACTTC. This encodes CASSRQLYEQYF.

The rearrangement links TRBV19 to TRBJ2-3, with D hard to call. This CDR3 contains 14 residues. V lost 9 bases and J 2 bases, leaving 15 bases between the germline ends. Germline values: CDR1 LNHDA, CDR2 SQIVND (reference sequence). The CDR3 bases are TGTGCCAGCACCGATGGCCCTTACACAGATACGCAGTATTTT. This codes for CASTDGPYTDTQYF.

Many counts were recorded for this clonotype. The V gene is TRBV7-2, the J gene TRBJ2-1; D is undetermined. Trimming took off 5 bases at V and 0 bases at J, with 11 bases between the two ends. This CDR3 has 15 amino acids. CDR1 and CDR2 from the germline V gene are SGHTA and FQGNSA. The CDR3, as DNA: TGTGCCAGCAGCGCAGACTTTAGCTCCTACAATGAGCAGTTCTTC. Encoded protein: CASSADFSSYNEQFF.

V is TRBV2 and J is TRBJ1-3; 8 positions match TRBD1. V lost 7 bases to trimming and J lost 2 bases; unmatched junction nucleotides: 7. The V gene's germline CDR1 is SNHLY and CDR2 FYNNEI. This CDR3 spans 15 amino acids. The CDR3 spells CASTLQGEAGNTIYF. The CDR3 bases are TGTGCCAGCACGCTACAGGGGGAGGCTGGAAACACCATATATTTT.

The chain joins TRBV6-4 to TRBJ1-2; possibly TRBD1 for D (6 bases). Trimming stripped 0 bases from V and 6 bases from J, with 14 bases between. Germline-derived CDR1 and CDR2 are MRHNA and SNTAGT. The CDR3 contains 15 residues. CDR3 DNA sequence: TGTGCCAGCAGTGACTCCGGCCGGGACACTAATGGCTACACCTTC. This gives the protein CASSDSGRDTNGYTF.

At least ten counts were recorded for this clonotype. The V and J genes are TRBV7-2 and TRBJ1-1; TRBD1 is a possible D gene (5 bases). The CDR3 runs 12 residues. V was pared by 4 bases and J by 5 bases, with 8 bases between. Germline V gene data show CDR1 as SGHTA and CDR2 as FQGNSA. The CDR3 DNA follows: TGTGCCAGCAGCTGGGGGGATACTGAAGCTTTCTTT. It is translated as CASSWGDTEAFF.

This clonotype was counted at least ten times. This chain uses TRBV7-2 with TRBJ1-3, with D unresolved. Trimming cost V 5 bases and J 0 bases, with 8 bases left between them. The CDR3 runs to 14 residues. From germline, CDR1 is SGHTA and CDR2 FQGNSA. Here the CDR3 reads CASSLAGSGNTIYF. For the CDR3, the DNA is TGTGCCAGCAGCCTTGCGGGCTCTGGAAACACCATATATTTT.

This clonotype has at least ten counts. This chain uses TRBV12-3 or TRBV12-4 with TRBJ1-4, with D possibly matching TRBD1 (5 bases). This CDR3 region has 14 residues. The V gene lost 4 bases and the J gene lost 4 bases, with 10 bases spanning the gap. This CDR3 reads CASSSGTYNEKLFF. CDR3 DNA: TGTGCCAGCAGTTCCGGGACCTATAATGAAAAACTGTTTTTT.

The chain couples TRBV5-1 to TRBJ2-1, with 9 bases lining up with TRBD2. CDR1 SGHRS and CDR2 YFSETQ come from the germline V gene. The ends lost 3 bases at V and 2 bases at J; junction bases unmatched: 6. The CDR3 runs to 16 residues. The CDR3 nucleotides read TGCGCCAGCAGCTACCATGCGGGGGGGACCTACAATGAGCAGTTCTTC. Translated, it gives CASSYHAGGTYNEQFF.

This clonotype was recorded once. The chain couples TRBV12-3 or TRBV12-4 to TRBJ2-5; D remains ambiguous. This CDR3 has 12 residues. The V end lost 3 bases, the J end lost 5 bases, and 7 bases lay between the germline ends. The CDR3 DNA reads TGTGCCAGCAGTTTTAAAGGGGAGACCCAGTACTTC. Translating gives CASSFKGETQYF.